The next 17 T cell receptor beta chains were all read from a single sample in a study of T cell repertoires in cytomegalovirus infection. MiXCR, run by TCRdb on the reads, gives a single entry per CDR3 protein. The sample records fewer than 550,000 distinct CDR3 sequences, about 17% being singletons. Sequenced input: CD8+ T cells from PBMCs. These TCRs come from a human donor in good health (CMV status not recorded). Some clones in this sample may be carry-over from other donors' samples.

This clonotype was observed a few times. The V and J genes are TRBV5-6 and TRBJ1-4; TRBD1 might be the D (6 bases). CDR1 and CDR2 (germline): SGHDT, YYEEEE. V was trimmed by 4 bases and J by 5 bases, leaving 12 bases between them. This CDR3 spans 14 amino acids. The DNA for the CDR3 is TGTGCCAGCAGCCAGGACAGATTAAATGAAAAACTGTTTTTT. It is translated as CASSQDRLNEKLFF.

Notes on this clonotype: Mismatch with germline at one junction end may stem from a read error. The rearrangement joins TRBV7-3 to TRBJ2-3, with 12 bases matching TRBD2. This CDR3 has 20 residues. The germline gives CDR1 SGHTA, CDR2 FQGTGA. CDR3 nucleotide sequence: TGTGCCAGCAGCTCCCCCGCCCTAGCGGGAGGGCCTCAACGCACAGAGACGCAGTATTTT. Amino acids: CASSSPALAGGPQRTETQYF.

This clonotype was seen at least ten times. The chain combines TRBV7-9 with TRBJ2-1, with TRBD2 matching 7 bases. The CDR3 spans 15 residues. Unmatched junction bases numbered 7, after V lost 8 bases and J lost 0 bases. The germline CDR1 and CDR2 sequences are SEHNR and FQNEAQ (reference sequence). CDR3 protein: CASGVAGYSYNEQFF. CDR3 nucleotides: TGTGCCAGCGGGGTAGCGGGTTACTCCTACAATGAGCAGTTCTTC. The entire variable domain, with the rest obtained from reference TRBV7-9 and TRBJ2-1, is as follows: DTGVSQNPRHKITKRGQNVTFRCDPISEHNRLYWYRQTLGQGPEFLTYFQNEAQLEKSRLLSDRFSAERPKGSFSTLEIQRTEQGDSAMYLCASGVAGYSYNEQFFGPGTRLTVL.

The CDR3 is CASSSTSGTGRNQPQHF. In DNA form, the CDR3 reads TGTGCCAGCAGCTCGACTTCCGGGACAGGGAGAAATCAGCCCCAGCATTTT. The chain uses TRBV7-9 and TRBJ1-5, with 9 positions matching TRBD1. The V gene end was trimmed by 4 bases and the J gene end by 4 bases; junction bases not matched to a gene: 11. Germline CDR1 and CDR2: SEHNR and FQNEAQ (reference sequence). The CDR3 covers 17 residues.

The rearrangement links TRBV7-9 to TRBJ1-5; unclear D gene. The CDR3 consists of 12 residues. The V end lost 3 bases, the J end lost 7 bases, and 7 bases lay between the germline ends. Germline V gene data show CDR1 as SEHNR and CDR2 as FQNEAQ (reference sequence). The CDR3 DNA is TGTGCCAGCAGCTTCGATAGGCAGCCCCAGCATTTT. Translating gives CASSFDRQPQHF.

On this clonotype: Since a much larger clone is just one base distant, this may be a read error. The chain combines TRBV27 with TRBJ2-1, with 9 nucleotides matching TRBD1. The V and J ends lost 3 bases and 8 bases, in that order; junction bases with no gene match: 5. CDR1 and CDR2 (germline): MNHEY, SMNVEV (reference sequence). CDR3 length: 14 residues. CDR3: CASSFSRQGDEQFF. CDR3 coding DNA: TGTGCCAGCAGTTTCTCGAGACAGGGGGATGAGCAGTTCTTC.

This clonotype was picked up many times. V usage is TRBV6-1 and J usage is TRBJ1-1; TRBD1 matches 7 bases. V lost 6 bases, J lost 1 base, and 8 bases stayed unmatched. This CDR3 contains 15 residues. Germline V CDR1 and CDR2: MNHNS, SASEGT. The CDR3 nucleotides read TGTGCCAGCAGCCCTAGCCGGGACAGGAACACTGAAGCTTTCTTT. This encodes CASSPSRDRNTEAFF.

The sample holds many counts of this clonotype. The chain is built from TRBV7-3 and TRBJ2-1; D might be TRBD1 (6 bases). The germline gives CDR1 SGHTA, CDR2 FQGTGA. V lost 5 bases to trimming and J lost 3 bases, with 8 bases between them. The CDR3 length is 13 residues. The CDR3 sequence: CASSTDSYNEQFF. The CDR3 DNA sequence: TGTGCCAGCAGCACGGACAGCTACAATGAGCAGTTCTTC.

The chain recombines TRBV6-5 with TRBJ1-3, with unresolved D. The CDR3 runs to 15 residues. The germline V and J ends were trimmed by 6 bases and 0 bases, with 12 bases remaining between them. The V gene's germline CDR1 is MNHEY and CDR2 SVGAGI. CDR3 coding DNA: TGTGCCAGCAGAGAAACAGATATCTCTGGAAACACCATATATTTT. Translated: CASRETDISGNTIYF.

This clonotype has ten or more counts. The chain is built from TRBV7-8 and TRBJ2-7; D gene ambiguous. The CDR3 has 16 amino acids. CDR1 is SGHVS, CDR2 FQNEAQ, per germline. The V gene lost 1 base and the J gene lost 1 base, with 14 bases spanning the gap. Here the CDR3 DNA reads TGTGCCAGCAGCTTAGATGGGCCAGCTACTTCCTACGAGCAGTACTTC. Translating it yields CASSLDGPATSYEQYF.

This clonotype was observed at least ten times. J is TRBJ2-7 and V is TRBV27, with D possibly matching TRBD1 (6 bases). Germline V gives CDR1 MNHEY, CDR2 SMNVEV (reference sequence). V was trimmed by 10 bases and J by 3 bases, leaving 16 bases between them. This CDR3 has 13 residues. DNA for the CDR3: TGTGCCATGCCCCGAAGAGGGGGCTACGAGCAGTACTTC. It is translated as CAMPRRGGYEQYF.

This clonotype was detected ten times or more. CDR3 in amino acids: CASSLNGGRDNEQFF. CDR3 DNA sequence: TGTGCCAGCAGCTTAAACGGAGGACGGGACAATGAGCAGTTCTTC. The J gene is TRBJ2-1, the V gene TRBV7-3, with a possible D match to TRBD2 (5 bases). Trimming took 1 base from V and 5 from J, leaving 12 bases between them. CDR3 length: 15 amino acids. Per the germline V gene, CDR1 is SGHTA and CDR2 is FQGTGA.

This clonotype was recorded only once. The V and J genes are TRBV27 and TRBJ2-7; D is perhaps TRBD2 (5 bases). This CDR3 has 12 amino acids. Trimming shortened V by 6 bases and J by 7 bases, and 13 bases separated the two germline ends. Germline V lookup: CDR1 MNHEY, CDR2 SMNVEV (reference sequence). The CDR3 DNA sequence: TGTGCCAGCAGCGAGAGGGCGGAGGAGCAGTACTTC. Translating it yields CASSERAEEQYF.

This clonotype has ten or more counts. The rearrangement links TRBV12-3 or TRBV12-4 to TRBJ1-1, with D unresolved. The CDR3 has 15 residues. V lost 7 bases and J lost 3, with 18 bases in between. The CDR3 sequence is CASNVDGTDDTEAFF. CDR3 DNA sequence: TGTGCCAGCAATGTAGATGGAACTGACGACACTGAAGCTTTCTTT.

This clonotype was counted at least ten times. V and J are TRBV5-6 and TRBJ1-1; 9 bases match TRBD1. V was pared by 4 bases and J by 0 bases, with 10 bases of the junction left unmatched. CDR1 SGHDT and CDR2 YYEEEE come from the germline V gene. The CDR3 is made up of 17 amino acids. The CDR3 here is CASSLSGTGFMNTEAFF. The CDR3 DNA sequence: TGTGCCAGCAGCCTTTCCGGGACAGGGTTCATGAACACTGAAGCTTTCTTT.

Many counts were recorded for this clonotype. The J gene is TRBJ1-4, the V gene TRBV7-9, with 9 bases lining up with TRBD1. The CDR3 contains 16 residues. The germline V gene encodes CDR1 SEHNR and CDR2 FQNEAQ (reference sequence). V was clipped by 6 bases and J by 7 bases; unmatched bases: 12. The CDR3 DNA is TGTGCCAGCAGGACGGACAGGGGACGCCTTGGTGAAAAACTGTTTTTT. Translated, it gives CASRTDRGRLGEKLFF.

Only a few counts were recorded for this clonotype. The V gene is TRBV20-1, the J gene TRBJ2-7; 7 bases are shared with TRBD1. The CDR3 is 15 amino acids. J lost 1 base, V lost 1 base, and 7 bases had no gene match. From germline, CDR1 is DFQATT and CDR2 SNEGSKA (reference sequence). The CDR3 sequence: CSARGGDSRSYEQYF. In DNA, the CDR3 is TGCAGTGCTAGAGGAGGGGACAGTCGGTCCTACGAGCAGTACTTC.